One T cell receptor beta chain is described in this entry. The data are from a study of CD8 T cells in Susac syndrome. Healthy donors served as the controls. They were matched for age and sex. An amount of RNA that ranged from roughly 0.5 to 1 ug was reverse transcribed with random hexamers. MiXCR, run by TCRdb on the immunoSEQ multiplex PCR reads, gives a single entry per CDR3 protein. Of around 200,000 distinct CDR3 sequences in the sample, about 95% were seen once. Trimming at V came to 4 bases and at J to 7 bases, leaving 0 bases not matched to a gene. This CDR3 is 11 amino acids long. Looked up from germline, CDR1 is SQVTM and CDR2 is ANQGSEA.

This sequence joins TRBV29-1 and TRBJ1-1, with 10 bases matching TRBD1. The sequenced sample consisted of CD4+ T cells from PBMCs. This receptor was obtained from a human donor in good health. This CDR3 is CSVGDRGEAFF. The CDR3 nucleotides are TGCAGCGTTGGGGACAGGGGTGAAGCTTTCTTT.